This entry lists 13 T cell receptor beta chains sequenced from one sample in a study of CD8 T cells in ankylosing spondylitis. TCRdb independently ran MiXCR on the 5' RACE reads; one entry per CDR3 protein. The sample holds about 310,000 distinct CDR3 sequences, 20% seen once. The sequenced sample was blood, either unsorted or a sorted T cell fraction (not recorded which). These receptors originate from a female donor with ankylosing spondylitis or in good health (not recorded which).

The CDR3 coding sequence is TGCGCCAGCAGCCAAGTTCAGGGGAGGAATGGCTACACCTTC. Translated: CASSQVQGRNGYTF. The chain couples TRBV4-1 to TRBJ1-2; D is perhaps TRBD1 (6 bases). The V and J ends lost 1 base and 6 bases respectively, with 12 bases between them. Germline CDR1 MGHRA, CDR2 YSYEKL. This CDR3 is 14 amino acids long.

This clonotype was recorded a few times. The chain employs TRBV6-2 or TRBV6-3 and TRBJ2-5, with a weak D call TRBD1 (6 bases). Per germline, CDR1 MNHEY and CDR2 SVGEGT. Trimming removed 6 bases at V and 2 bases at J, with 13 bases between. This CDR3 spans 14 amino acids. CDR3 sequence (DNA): TGTGCCAGCAGGAACGGACAGCTACAAGAGACCCAGTACTTC. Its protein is CASRNGQLQETQYF.

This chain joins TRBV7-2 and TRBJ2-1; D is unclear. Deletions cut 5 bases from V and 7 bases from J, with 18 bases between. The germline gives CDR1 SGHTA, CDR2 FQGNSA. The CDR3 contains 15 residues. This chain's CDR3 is CASSPAGPGSNEQFF. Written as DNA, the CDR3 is TGTGCCAGCAGCCCGGCTGGGCCGGGTTCAAATGAGCAGTTCTTC.

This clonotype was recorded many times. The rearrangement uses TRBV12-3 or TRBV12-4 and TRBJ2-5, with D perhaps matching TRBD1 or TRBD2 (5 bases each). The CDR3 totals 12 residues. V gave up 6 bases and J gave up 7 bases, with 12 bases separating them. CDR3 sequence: CASSEGEWTQYF. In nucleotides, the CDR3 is TGTGCCAGCAGCGAAGGGGAGTGGACCCAGTACTTC.

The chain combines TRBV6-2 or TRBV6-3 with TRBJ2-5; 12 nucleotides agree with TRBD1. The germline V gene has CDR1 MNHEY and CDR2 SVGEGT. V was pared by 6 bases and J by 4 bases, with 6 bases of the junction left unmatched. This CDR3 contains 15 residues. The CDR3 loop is CASSPGQGAGETQYF. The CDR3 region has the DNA TGTGCCAGCAGCCCGGGACAGGGGGCAGGAGAGACCCAGTACTTC.

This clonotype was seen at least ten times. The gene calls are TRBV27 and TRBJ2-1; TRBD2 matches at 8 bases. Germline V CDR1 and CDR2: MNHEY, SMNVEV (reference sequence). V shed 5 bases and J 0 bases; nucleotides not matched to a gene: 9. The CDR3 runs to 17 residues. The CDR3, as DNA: TGTGCCAGCAGTCCCGGGAGGGCCTTAGACTCCTACAATGAGCAGTTCTTC. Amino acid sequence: CASSPGRALDSYNEQFF.

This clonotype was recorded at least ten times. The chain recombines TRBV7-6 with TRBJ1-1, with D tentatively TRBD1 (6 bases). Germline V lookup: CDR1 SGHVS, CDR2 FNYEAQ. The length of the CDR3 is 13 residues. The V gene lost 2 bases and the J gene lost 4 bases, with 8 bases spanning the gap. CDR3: CASSLRGATEAFF. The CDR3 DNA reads TGTGCCAGCAGCTTACGGGGGGCCACTGAAGCTTTCTTT.

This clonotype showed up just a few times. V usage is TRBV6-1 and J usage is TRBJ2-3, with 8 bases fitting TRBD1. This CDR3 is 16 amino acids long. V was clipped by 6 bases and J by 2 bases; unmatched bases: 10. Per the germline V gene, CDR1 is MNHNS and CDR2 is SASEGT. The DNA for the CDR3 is TGTGCCAGCAGGGGTTTGGGACAGGAGCCCACAGATACGCAGTATTTT. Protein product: CASRGLGQEPTDTQYF.

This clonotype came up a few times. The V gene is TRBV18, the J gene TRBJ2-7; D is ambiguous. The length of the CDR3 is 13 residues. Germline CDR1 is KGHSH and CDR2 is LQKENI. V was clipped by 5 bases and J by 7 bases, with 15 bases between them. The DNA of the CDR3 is TGTGCCAGCTCAGAGGACCGAGGACGGGAGCAGTACTTC. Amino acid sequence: CASSEDRGREQYF. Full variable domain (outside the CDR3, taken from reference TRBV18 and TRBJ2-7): NAGVMQNPRHLVRRRGQEARLRCSPMKGHSHVYWYRQLPEEGLKFMVYLQKENIIDESGMPKERFSAEFPKEGPSILRIQQVVRGDSAAYFCASSEDRGREQYFGPGTRLTVT.

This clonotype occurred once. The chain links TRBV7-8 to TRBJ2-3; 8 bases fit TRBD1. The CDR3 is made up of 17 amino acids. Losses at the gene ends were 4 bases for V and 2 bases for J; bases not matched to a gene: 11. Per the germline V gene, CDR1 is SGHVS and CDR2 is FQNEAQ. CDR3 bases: TGTGCCAGCAGCTCCATCGGGGACAGGACAACCACAGATACGCAGTATTTT. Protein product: CASSSIGDRTTTDTQYF.

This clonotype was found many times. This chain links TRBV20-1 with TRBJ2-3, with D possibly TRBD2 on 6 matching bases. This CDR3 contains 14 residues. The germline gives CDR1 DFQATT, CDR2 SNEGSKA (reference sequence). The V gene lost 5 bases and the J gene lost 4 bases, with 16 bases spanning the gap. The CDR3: CSAVLTSSSDTQYF. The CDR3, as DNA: TGCAGTGCTGTCCTCACTAGCAGTTCAGATACGCAGTATTTT.

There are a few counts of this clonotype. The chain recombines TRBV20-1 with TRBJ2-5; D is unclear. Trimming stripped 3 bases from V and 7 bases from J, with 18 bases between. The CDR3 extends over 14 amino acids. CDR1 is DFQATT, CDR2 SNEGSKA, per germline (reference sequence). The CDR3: CSASEAERWGTQYF. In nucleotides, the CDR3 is TGCAGTGCTAGCGAAGCTGAAAGGTGGGGGACCCAGTACTTC.

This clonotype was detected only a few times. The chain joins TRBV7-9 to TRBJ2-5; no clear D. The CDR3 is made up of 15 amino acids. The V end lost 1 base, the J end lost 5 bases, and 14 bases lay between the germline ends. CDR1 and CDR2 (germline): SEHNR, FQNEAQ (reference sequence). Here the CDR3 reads CASSLVWQLTETQYF. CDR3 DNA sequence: TGTGCCAGCAGCTTAGTTTGGCAGCTTACCGAGACCCAGTACTTC.